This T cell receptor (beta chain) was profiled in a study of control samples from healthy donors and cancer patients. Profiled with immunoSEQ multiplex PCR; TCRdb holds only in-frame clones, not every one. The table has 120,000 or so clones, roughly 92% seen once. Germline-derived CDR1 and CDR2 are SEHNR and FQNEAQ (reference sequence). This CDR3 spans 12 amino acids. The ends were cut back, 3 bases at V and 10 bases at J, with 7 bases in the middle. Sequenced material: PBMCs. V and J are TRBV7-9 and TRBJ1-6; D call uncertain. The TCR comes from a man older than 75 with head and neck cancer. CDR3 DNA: TGTGCCAGCAGCTTCGGAGACTCACCCCTCCACTTT. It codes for CASSFGDSPLHF. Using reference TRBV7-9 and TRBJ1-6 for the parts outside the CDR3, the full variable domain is DTGVSQNPRHKITKRGQNVTFRCDPISEHNRLYWYRQTLGQGPEFLTYFQNEAQLEKSRLLSDRFSAERPKGSFSTLEIQRTEQGDSAMYLCASSFGDSPLHFGNGTRLTVT.